The 4 T cell receptor beta chains reported below all come from one sample, sequenced in a study of blood T cell repertoires in COVID-19. Profiling relied on immunoSEQ multiplex PCR, and the TCRdb table lists in-frame clones only, not all of them. The sample holds about 190,000 clones, 70% to 80% seen once. The sample consisted of peripheral blood. Receptor source: a woman between 45 and 65 years old with acute or convalescent COVID-19.

This clone was seen once. This rearrangement joins TRBV10-2 to TRBJ2-7; D might be TRBD1 (6 bases). The CDR3 is 15 residues long. The germline CDR1 and CDR2 sequences are WSHSY and SAAADI. The germline V and J ends were trimmed by 3 bases and 2 bases, with 14 bases remaining between them. CDR3 amino acids: CASSDGPGETYEQYF. As DNA, the CDR3 is TGCGCCAGCAGTGACGGCCCAGGGGAAACCTACGAGCAGTACTTC.

The V and J genes are TRBV5-5 and TRBJ1-5; D possibly corresponds to TRBD1 (6 bases). The CDR3 runs 15 residues. Germline-derived CDR1 and CDR2 are SGHKS and YYEKEE (reference sequence). Trimming cost V 4 bases and J 5 bases, with 16 bases left between them. The CDR3 is CASSVPGHGDQPQHF. DNA for the CDR3: TGTGCCAGCAGCGTCCCGGGACACGGGGATCAGCCCCAGCATTTT.

This clone has just a few counts. The V and J genes are TRBV14 and TRBJ1-6; D unresolved. The germline CDR1 and CDR2 sequences are SGHDN and FVKESK. With 4 bases removed from V and 2 bases from J, the gap between germline ends came to 12 bases. The CDR3 is 16 residues long. CDR3 region: CASSLGGVTYNSPLHF. CDR3 nucleotide sequence: TGTGCCAGCAGCCTGGGAGGAGTAACCTATAATTCACCCCTCCACTTT.

The rearrangement joins TRBV7-2 to TRBJ2-1, with D perhaps matching TRBD2 (6 bases). Per germline, CDR1 SGHTA and CDR2 FQGNSA. The CDR3 is 15 amino acids. V was clipped by 7 bases and J by 0 bases, with 13 bases between them. In DNA, the CDR3 is TGTGCCAGCAATGAACGGGGAGGCTCCTACAATGAGCAGTTCTTC. Translated: CASNERGGSYNEQFF.